Each of the 10 T cell receptor beta chains below was sequenced from the same sample in a study of cytomegalovirus exposure and HLA in healthy donors. The PCR ran on 60 Vbeta and 13 Jbeta primers. The repertoire was sequenced with immunoSEQ multiplex PCR; TCRdb's copy has only in-frame clones and lacks some. Its listing shows about 120,000 clones. Sequenced sample: PBMCs. The source of these receptors is a man aged 18-30 years in good health and CMV-seronegative.

This chain links TRBV18 with TRBJ1-2, with TRBD1 as a possible D gene (6 bases). Germline assignment: CDR1 KGHSH and CDR2 LQKENI. The CDR3 is made up of 15 amino acids. V gave up 2 bases and J gave up 5 bases, with 15 bases separating them. Here the CDR3 reads CASSPTGTNLYGYTF. CDR3 bases: TGTGCCAGCTCACCAACCGGGACAAACCTATATGGCTACACCTTC.

The rearrangement uses TRBV2 and TRBJ1-1; TRBD1 matches 7 bases. The V gene's germline CDR1 is SNHLY and CDR2 FYNNEI. This CDR3 region has 12 residues. Germline trimming cut 9 bases from V and 10 bases from J; bases unmatched to any gene: 11. The CDR3 protein is CASRRDSSIAFF. The CDR3, as DNA: TGTGCCAGTCGGAGGGACAGCTCCATAGCTTTCTTT.

CDR3 amino acids: CASSHRGRPPTYEQYF. CDR3 coding DNA: TGCGCCAGCAGTCACCGAGGGCGCCCACCCACCTACGAGCAGTACTTC. The J gene is TRBJ2-7, the V gene TRBV23-1, with D possibly matching TRBD2 (5 bases). TRBV23-1 falls under the ORF class, with uncertain function. Trimming cost V 3 bases and J 2 bases, with 17 bases left between them. This CDR3 spans 16 amino acids.

The rearrangement links TRBV7-2 to TRBJ2-2, with TRBD2 matching 9 bases. After removal of 2 bases from V and 2 bases from J, the junction contained 12 bases not matched to a gene. CDR1 and CDR2 (germline): SGHTA, FQGNSA. The CDR3 is 19 residues long. CDR3 sequence reads: CASSLRWRTSAQNTGELFF. CDR3 coding DNA: TGTGCCAGCAGCTTAAGATGGAGGACTAGCGCCCAAAACACCGGGGAGCTGTTTTTT.

The chain has TRBV21-1 and TRBJ1-2. TRBV21-1 represents a pseudogene. The CDR3 is 14 residues long. CDR3 nucleotides: TGTGCCAGCAGCAAAGGGCGCGACTGTTATGGCTACACCTTC. It is translated as CASSKGRDCYGYTF.

The chain carries TRBV6-6 and TRBJ1-2; perhaps TRBD1 as D (6 bases). The V gene's germline CDR1 is MNHNY and CDR2 SVGAGI (reference sequence). Trimming stripped 0 bases from V and 8 bases from J, with 13 bases between. The CDR3 contains 14 residues. CDR3 DNA: TGTGCCAGCAGTTACTCGTCTGGGGGCGGCGGCTACACCTTC. Residues: CASSYSSGGGGYTF.

This chain links TRBV5-4 with TRBJ1-4; the match to TRBD1 covers 7 bases. Per germline, CDR1 SGHNT and CDR2 YYREEE (reference sequence). The CDR3 is 13 amino acids. The junction had 3 bases not matched to a gene; V was cut back by 6 bases and J by 4 bases. CDR3 residues: CASTQGGNEKLFF. The DNA of the CDR3 is TGTGCCAGCACTCAGGGGGGTAATGAAAAACTGTTTTTT.

The chain employs TRBV11-3 and TRBJ2-2; D might be TRBD2 (6 bases). This CDR3 comprises 12 residues. Looked up from germline, CDR1 is SGHNT and CDR2 is YENEEA. The V end was cut by 5 bases, the J end by 7 bases, with 8 bases between. CDR3 residues: CASSRELGELFF. As DNA, the CDR3 is TGTGCCAGCAGCCGGGAGCTCGGGGAGCTGTTTTTT.

The genes are TRBV6-5 and TRBJ2-3; no clear D gene. Trimming removed 1 base from V and 0 bases from J, with 5 bases in between. Germline V gene sequence: CDR1 MNHEY, CDR2 SVGAGI. The CDR3 totals 14 residues. The CDR3 sequence: CASSYFGSTDTQYF. The CDR3 bases are TGTGCCAGCAGTTACTTCGGTAGCACAGATACGCAGTATTTT.

The chain employs TRBV9 and TRBJ2-3; 15 nucleotides align to TRBD2. The germline CDR1 and CDR2 sequences are SGDLS and YYNGEE. Trimming at V came to 4 bases and at J to 2 bases, leaving 8 bases not matched to a gene. The CDR3 is made up of 18 amino acids. This chain's CDR3 is CASSYGLAGGEITDTQYF. In DNA form, the CDR3 reads TGTGCCAGCAGCTACGGACTAGCGGGAGGGGAAATCACAGATACGCAGTATTTT.